This T cell receptor beta chain was obtained from a study of technical replicates of blood from a few donors. The CDR3 sequence is 15 residues long. The J segment lost 0 bases and the V segment lost 4 bases, leaving 6 bases of the junction unmatched. CDR1 and CDR2 (germline): WNHNN, SYGVQD (reference sequence). Profiled with immunoSEQ multiplex PCR; TCRdb holds only in-frame clones, not every one. The data contain roughly 71,000 clones, roughly 92% of them singletons. This chain uses TRBV10-1 with TRBJ2-7; 7 bases are a match to TRBD1. Sequencing was carried out using T cells isolated from PBMCs. This TCR was recovered from a human donor in good health. The CDR3 reads CASSGQGMGSYEQYF. The CDR3 bases are TGCGCCAGCAGTGGACAGGGAATGGGCTCCTACGAGCAGTACTTC.